The 24 T cell receptor beta chains presented below share a single source sample, sequenced in a study of neoadjuvant anti-PD-1 for oral cavity cancer. TCRdb's table, derived via immunoSEQ multiplex PCR, lists solely in-frame clones and lacks some. The sample includes tens of thousands of clones, around 80% seen only once; the top ten take less than 4%. This material consisted of PBMCs, taken before nivolumab (anti-PD-1) treatment. The origin of the receptors is a person aged 40-85 years with oral cavity squamous cell carcinoma.

The chain uses TRBV6-1 and TRBJ1-5; D is ambiguous. CDR1 is MNHNS and CDR2 is SASEGT in the germline V gene. Trimming removed 2 bases from V and 1 base from J, with 12 bases in between. CDR3 length: 16 amino acids. In DNA form, the CDR3 reads TGTGCCAGCAGTGAACGGCTGGGCACAAGCAATCAGCCCCAGCATTTT. Translating it yields CASSERLGTSNQPQHF.

V is TRBV25-1 and J is TRBJ2-3, with a weak D call TRBD2 (6 bases). Trimming cost V 2 bases and J 2 bases, with 11 bases left between them. The CDR3 sequence is 15 residues long. Germline CDR1 MGHDK, CDR2 SYGVNS. The CDR3 DNA is TGTGCCAGCAGTGAAGGCGGGACCCACACAGATACGCAGTATTTT. Amino acid sequence: CASSEGGTHTDTQYF.

The gene calls are TRBV10-3 and TRBJ1-4; 7 bases map to TRBD1. V lost 0 bases, J lost 5 bases, and 6 bases stayed unmatched. Germline lookup yields CDR1 ENHRY and CDR2 SYGVKD. The CDR3 spans 16 residues. The CDR3, as DNA: TGTGCCATCAGTGAGTCCCAAGGGGACAGAAATGAAAAACTGTTTTTT. Translated, it gives CAISESQGDRNEKLFF.

The chain links TRBV7-3 to TRBJ2-3; D tentatively fits TRBD1 or TRBD2 (7 bases each). The CDR3 runs 16 residues. V lost 5 bases, J lost 0 bases, and 15 bases lay in between. Germline values: CDR1 SGHTA, CDR2 FQGTGA. The DNA of the CDR3 is TGTGCCAGCAGCCCCAGGGGGGGAACTAGCACAGATACGCAGTATTTT. Translating it yields CASSPRGGTSTDTQYF.

This clone appeared once. CDR3 sequence: CASSLLGGLKNTEAFF. The CDR3 DNA reads TGTGCCAGCAGTTTATTGGGGGGACTGAAGAACACTGAAGCTTTCTTT. The chain has TRBV27 and TRBJ1-1; a possible D gene is TRBD1 (5 bases). CDR1 MNHEY and CDR2 SMNVEV come from the germline V gene (reference sequence). The germline V and J ends were trimmed by 1 base and 1 base, with 13 bases remaining between them. The CDR3 length is 16 residues.

The V and J genes are TRBV5-1 and TRBJ1-1; D might be TRBD1 (5 bases). Germline loops: CDR1 SGHRS, CDR2 YFSETQ. The length of the CDR3 is 16 residues. Trimming removed 1 base from V and 3 bases from J, with 16 bases in between. CDR3 loop: CASSLREGMEDTEAFF. The CDR3 DNA reads TGCGCCAGCAGCTTGCGGGAGGGGATGGAGGACACTGAAGCTTTCTTT.

J is TRBJ1-1 and V is TRBV7-8, with D hard to call. Germline V gives CDR1 SGHVS, CDR2 FQNEAQ. V was trimmed by 0 bases and J by 1 base, leaving 6 bases between them. The CDR3 length is 14 residues. DNA for the CDR3: TGTGCCAGCAGCTTAGCACCAACGAACACTGAAGCTTTCTTT. This sequence encodes CASSLAPTNTEAFF.

V and J are TRBV30 and TRBJ2-7; TRBD1 matches at 8 bases. Germline CDR1 is GTSNPN and CDR2 is SVGIG (reference sequence). The trim removed 1 base at V and 12 bases at J, leaving 14 bases unmatched. This CDR3 contains 14 residues. The CDR3 DNA reads as TGTGCCTGGAGTGCCACTCTAACGACAGGGGAGGTGTACTTC. It codes for CAWSATLTTGEVYF.

The CDR3 spells CASSQTGQREKLFF. The DNA for the CDR3 is TGTGCCAGCAGCCAAACGGGACAAAGAGAAAAACTGTTTTTT. This rearrangement joins TRBV5-4 to TRBJ1-4; D is perhaps TRBD1 (6 bases). This CDR3 is 14 amino acids long. With 4 bases removed from V and 8 bases from J, the gap between germline ends came to 15 bases. From germline, CDR1 is SGHNT and CDR2 YYREEE (reference sequence).

This chain connects TRBV4-1 to TRBJ2-3, with 10 bases matching TRBD2. The CDR3 sequence is 16 residues long. From germline, CDR1 is MGHRA and CDR2 YSYEKL. V was pared by 1 base and J by 5 bases, with 6 bases of the junction left unmatched. The CDR3 DNA is TGCGCCAGCAGCCAAGCCCAGAGACTAGCGGGAGATACGCAGTATTTT. Its translation is CASSQAQRLAGDTQYF.

The genes are TRBV9 and TRBJ2-3, with D possibly being TRBD1 or TRBD2 (5 bases each). Germline CDR1 is SGDLS and CDR2 is YYNGEE. The CDR3 extends over 15 amino acids. Trimming pared 0 bases from V and 3 bases from J, leaving 11 bases between. CDR3 residues: CASSVGGMGTDTQYF. CDR3 nucleotides: TGTGCCAGCAGCGTAGGGGGGATGGGGACAGATACGCAGTATTTT.

The rearrangement joins TRBV11-2 to TRBJ2-6; D perhaps matches TRBD1 (6 bases). CDR1 and CDR2 (germline): SGHAT, FQNNGV. The V and J ends lost 5 bases and 0 bases respectively, with 11 bases between them. The CDR3 spans 16 residues. This CDR3 is CASSTTTGSGANVLTF. In DNA, the CDR3 is TGTGCCAGCAGCACGACGACAGGCTCTGGGGCCAACGTCCTGACTTTC. Variable domain in full (rest from reference TRBV11-2 and TRBJ2-6): EAGVAQSPRYKIIEKRQSVAFWCNPISGHATLYWYQQILGQGPKLLIQFQNNGVVDDSQLPKDRFSAERLKGVDSTLKIQPAKLEDSAVYLCASSTTTGSGANVLTFGAGSRLTVL.

This rearrangement joins TRBV7-2 to TRBJ2-1, with 8 positions matching TRBD2. CDR3 length: 15 residues. The junction had 9 bases not matched to a gene; V was cut back by 4 bases and J by 7 bases. The V gene's germline CDR1 is SGHTA and CDR2 FQGNSA. CDR3 nucleotides: TGTGCCAGCAGCTACCTCCGACTAGCGTGGAATGAGCAGTTCTTC. It encodes CASSYLRLAWNEQFF. The entire variable domain, with the rest obtained from reference TRBV7-2 and TRBJ2-1, is as follows: GAGVSQSPSNKVTEKGKDVELRCDPISGHTALYWYRQSLGQGLEFLIYFQGNSAPDKSGLPSDRFSAERTGGSVSTLTIQRTQQEDSAVYLCASSYLRLAWNEQFFGPGTRLTVL.

V gene TRBV6-6 combines with J gene TRBJ1-1, with a possible D match to TRBD1 (5 bases). CDR1 is MNHNY, CDR2 SVGAGI, per germline (reference sequence). Trimming took 6 bases from V and 1 from J, leaving 12 bases between them. The CDR3 covers 14 residues. For the CDR3, the DNA is TGTGCCAGCAGAGGTCCGGGGGGGAACACTGAAGCTTTCTTT. Protein sequence: CASRGPGGNTEAFF.

The V call is TRBV30, the J call TRBJ2-7; 14 bases align to TRBD2. Unmatched junction bases numbered 11, after V lost 7 bases and J lost 6 bases. This CDR3 comprises 15 residues. Germline values: CDR1 GTSNPN, CDR2 SVGIG (reference sequence). The CDR3 region has the DNA TGTGCCTTCACCGGGACTAGCGGGAGACGGTCCGAGCAGTACTTC. It yields the protein CAFTGTSGRRSEQYF.

The chain joins TRBV11-3 to TRBJ2-1, with 14 bases identical to TRBD2. This CDR3 has 15 amino acids. Unmatched junction bases numbered 3, after V lost 5 bases and J lost 6 bases. Germline loops: CDR1 SGHNT, CDR2 YENEEA. For the CDR3, the DNA is TGTGCCAGCAGCGCGACTAGCGGGAGGGCCAATGAGCAGTTCTTC. Protein sequence: CASSATSGRANEQFF.

This chain uses TRBV5-1 with TRBJ2-2; 10 nucleotides match TRBD2. Germline assignment: CDR1 SGHRS and CDR2 YFSETQ. The CDR3 sequence is 17 residues long. V shed 2 bases and J 5 bases; nucleotides not matched to a gene: 9. The CDR3 DNA sequence: TGCGCCAGCAGCTTTGGAGTGCGTAGCGGGAGGACCGGGGAGCTGTTTTTT. Translation gives CASSFGVRSGRTGELFF.

The V and J genes are TRBV2 and TRBJ2-7, with D maybe TRBD2 (5 bases). The CDR3 is 17 amino acids. Germline values: CDR1 SNHLY, CDR2 FYNNEI. Deletions cut 6 bases from V and 0 bases from J, with 21 bases between. The CDR3 coding sequence is TGTGCCAGCAGGGTAAATCCCAGCCTCGGGGTCTCCTACGAGCAGTACTTC. It specifies CASRVNPSLGVSYEQYF. The full variable domain, rest sourced from reference TRBV2 and TRBJ2-7, is EPEVTQTPSHQVTQMGQEVILRCVPISNHLYFYWYRQILGQKVEFLVSFYNNEISEKSEIFDDQFSVERPDGSNFTLKIRSTKLEDSAMYFCASRVNPSLGVSYEQYFGPGTRLTVT.

The V call is TRBV10-3, the J call TRBJ1-5, with D maybe TRBD1 (5 bases). V lost 5 bases to trimming and J lost 3 bases, with 11 bases between them. The germline CDR1 and CDR2 sequences are ENHRY and SYGVKD. CDR3 size: 14 residues. CDR3 residues: CAISRDGLNQPQHF. CDR3 in DNA: TGTGCCATCAGTAGGGACGGTCTCAATCAGCCCCAGCATTTT.

The chain recombines TRBV28 with TRBJ1-2; 8 positions match TRBD1. Trimming cost V 6 bases and J 3 bases; bases outside gene matches: 9. Germline V gene data show CDR1 as MDHEN and CDR2 as SYDVKM. This CDR3 comprises 15 residues. CDR3 bases: TGTGCCAGCAGCTGGACAGGGACAATCTACTATGGCTACACCTTC. Translation: CASSWTGTIYYGYTF.

The genes are TRBV7-9 and TRBJ2-7; TRBD1 aligns across 7 bases. Trimming took 8 bases from V and 3 from J; bases not matched to a gene: 1. The germline CDR1 and CDR2 sequences are SEHNR and FQNEAQ (reference sequence). The CDR3 has 11 residues. CDR3 DNA: TGTGCCAGCGGACAGGTCTACGAGCAGTACTTC. Its protein is CASGQVYEQYF.

This clone has only one observation. V gene TRBV27 combines with J gene TRBJ2-7; weak D call: TRBD1 (7 bases). The germline gives CDR1 MNHEY, CDR2 SMNVEV (reference sequence). CDR3 length: 17 amino acids. Trimming removed 0 bases from V and 2 bases from J, with 17 bases in between. The chain's CDR3 is CASSLSEGDRGAYEQYF. CDR3 bases: TGTGCCAGCAGTTTATCGGAGGGGGACAGAGGAGCCTACGAGCAGTACTTC.

Comments on this clone: The sample has other DNA sequences that encode this CDR3 too. The rearrangement joins TRBV30 to TRBJ1-4; D ambiguous. The germline V and J ends were trimmed by 6 bases and 0 bases, with 11 bases remaining between them. CDR1 is GTSNPN, CDR2 SVGIG, per germline (reference sequence). The CDR3 consists of 14 residues. CDR3 loop: CACGTGATNEKLFF. As DNA, the CDR3 is TGTGCCTGCGGAACGGGAGCAACTAATGAAAAACTGTTTTTT.

This chain connects TRBV19 to TRBJ1-1, with D unresolved. The V gene's germline CDR1 is LNHDA and CDR2 SQIVND (reference sequence). This CDR3 comprises 15 residues. V gave up 8 bases and J gave up 3 bases, with 19 bases separating them. The CDR3: CASCVRGFGHTEAFF. DNA of the CDR3: TGTGCCAGTTGCGTACGTGGGTTCGGACACACTGAAGCTTTCTTT.